This passage covers 14 T cell receptor beta chains from one sample sequenced in a study of cytomegalovirus exposure and HLA in healthy donors. PCR primers comprised 60 Vbeta and 13 Jbeta primers. The assay was immunoSEQ multiplex PCR, and TCRdb's table has in-frame clones only and misses some. This sample contains some 76,000 clones. The sequencing sample was made of PBMCs. These receptors all stem from a female donor in good health and CMV-seropositive.

The chain is built from TRBV5-4 and TRBJ2-7, with 9 bases that match TRBD1. This CDR3 comprises 15 residues. The germline V gene has CDR1 SGHNT and CDR2 YYREEE (reference sequence). The V gene end was trimmed by 3 bases and the J gene end by 7 bases; junction bases not matched to a gene: 11. The CDR3 region is CASSSPGQGQGEQYF. CDR3 coding DNA: TGTGCCAGCAGCTCTCCGGGACAGGGTCAAGGAGAGCAGTACTTC.

The rearrangement links TRBV28 to TRBJ1-5, with TRBD1 matching 7 bases. Looked up from germline, CDR1 is MDHEN and CDR2 is SYDVKM. This CDR3 comprises 14 residues. V dropped 2 bases and J dropped 7; count of bases not matched to a gene: 5. For the CDR3, the DNA is TGTGCCAGCAGTTTACAGGGGGTAGGGCAGCCCCAGCATTTT. It encodes CASSLQGVGQPQHF.

This chain joins TRBV27 and TRBJ2-1, with TRBD1 matching 9 bases. The CDR3 consists of 15 residues. V lost 5 bases, J lost 2 bases, and 4 bases stayed unmatched. Germline V CDR1 and CDR2: MNHEY, SMNVEV (reference sequence). The CDR3 sequence is CASSARTGAYNEQFF. DNA for the CDR3: TGTGCCAGCAGTGCCCGGACAGGGGCCTACAATGAGCAGTTCTTC.

The chain uses TRBV28 and TRBJ1-2; TRBD1 aligns across 10 bases. The CDR3 is made up of 15 amino acids. Looked up from germline, CDR1 is MDHEN and CDR2 is SYDVKM. The ends lost 2 bases at V and 2 bases at J; junction bases unmatched: 2. DNA for the CDR3: TGTGCCAGCAGTTTAGGACAGGGGGTAAACTATGGCTACACCTTC. This gives the protein CASSLGQGVNYGYTF.

The chain carries TRBV7-3 and TRBJ1-5; 8 bases fit TRBD1. Germline CDR1 is SGHTA and CDR2 is FQGTGA. J was trimmed by 4 bases and V by 5 bases; bases with no gene match: 7. CDR3 length equals 15 residues. The CDR3 sequence: CASSMTGDGNQPQHF. In nucleotides, the CDR3 is TGTGCCAGCAGCATGACAGGGGACGGAAATCAGCCCCAGCATTTT.

The chain uses TRBV15 and TRBJ2-3; D is possibly TRBD2 (7 bases). This CDR3 spans 16 amino acids. Looked up from germline, CDR1 is LNHNV and CDR2 is YYDKDF (reference sequence). Trimming cost V 0 bases and J 5 bases, with 15 bases left between them. CDR3 sequence: CATSRDRGGYLDTQYF. CDR3 coding DNA: TGTGCCACCAGCAGAGATAGGGGGGGGTATTTAGATACGCAGTATTTT.

This chain uses TRBV6-5 with TRBJ1-1, with D possibly being TRBD1 (5 bases). This CDR3 is 13 amino acids long. The V gene's germline CDR1 is MNHEY and CDR2 SVGAGI. Between the trimmed V and J ends, which lost 6 bases and 7 bases, there was a span of 15 bases. In DNA form, the CDR3 reads TGTGCCAGCAGGCCCCCGGGGGGTTATGAAGCTTTCTTT. Its protein product is CASRPPGGYEAFF.

The V gene is TRBV5-1, the J gene TRBJ2-7, with TRBD2 matching 9 bases. V trimming: 7 bases; J trimming: 2 bases; junction bases outside the gene matches: 10. The CDR3 has 15 residues. Germline-derived CDR1 and CDR2 are SGHRS and YFSETQ. CDR3 sequence reads: CASHVASGVAYEQYF. CDR3 coding DNA: TGCGCCAGCCATGTGGCTAGCGGGGTTGCCTACGAGCAGTACTTC.

This chain's CDR3 is CASSFRQGALDEKLFF. CDR3 bases: TGTGCCAGCAGCTTCCGACAGGGGGCCCTAGACGAAAAACTGTTTTTT. The chain employs TRBV7-9 and TRBJ1-4; TRBD1 aligns across 10 bases. J lost 8 bases, V lost 3 bases, and 9 bases had no gene match. Per germline, CDR1 SEHNR and CDR2 FQNEAQ (reference sequence). The CDR3 is 16 amino acids.

This rearrangement joins TRBV6-5 to TRBJ2-3, with 7 bases that match TRBD1. The germline gives CDR1 MNHEY, CDR2 SVGAGI. J gave up 0 bases and V 6 bases, and 3 bases lay outside the gene matches. This CDR3 is built from 14 residues. The CDR3 coding sequence is TGTGCCAGCAGGGAGACAGGGAGCACAGATACGCAGTATTTT. Its protein product is CASRETGSTDTQYF.

The rearrangement joins TRBV5-5 to TRBJ1-3, with D maybe TRBD1 (6 bases). Germline lookup yields CDR1 SGHKS and CDR2 YYEKEE (reference sequence). The CDR3 covers 18 residues. Between the trimmed V and J ends, which lost 4 bases and 1 base, there was a span of 21 bases. CDR3 residues: CASSVEGTGTKSGNTIYF. The DNA of the CDR3 is TGTGCCAGCAGCGTAGAGGGTACAGGGACAAAGTCTGGAAACACCATATATTTT.

The chain employs TRBV9 and TRBJ1-1; 10 bases are a match to TRBD1. The V and J ends lost 3 bases and 5 bases, in that order; junction bases with no gene match: 7. This CDR3 has 15 amino acids. CDR1 and CDR2 from the germline V gene are SGDLS and YYNGEE. The CDR3 protein is CASSGDRGLRTEAFF. The CDR3 DNA reads TGTGCCAGCAGCGGGGACAGGGGCCTGAGGACTGAAGCTTTCTTT.

This chain connects TRBV7-2 to TRBJ1-5; 11 bases map to TRBD1. Germline V gene lookup returns CDR1 SGHTA and CDR2 FQGNSA. The CDR3 sequence is 19 residues long. V lost 0 bases and J lost 2; bases outside the gene matches: 9. This CDR3 reads CASSLAGQGARNGNQPQHF. In nucleotides, the CDR3 is TGTGCCAGCAGCTTAGCTGGACAGGGGGCTAGGAACGGCAATCAGCCCCAGCATTTT.

The V call is TRBV6-1, the J call TRBJ2-7; 11 positions agree with TRBD2. The V gene end was trimmed by 7 bases and the J gene end by 6 bases; junction bases not matched to a gene: 8. CDR1 MNHNS and CDR2 SASEGT come from the germline V gene. The CDR3 consists of 14 residues. CDR3 loop: CASTLTSGTGEQYF. The CDR3 DNA reads TGTGCCAGCACTTTGACTAGCGGGACGGGCGAGCAGTACTTC.